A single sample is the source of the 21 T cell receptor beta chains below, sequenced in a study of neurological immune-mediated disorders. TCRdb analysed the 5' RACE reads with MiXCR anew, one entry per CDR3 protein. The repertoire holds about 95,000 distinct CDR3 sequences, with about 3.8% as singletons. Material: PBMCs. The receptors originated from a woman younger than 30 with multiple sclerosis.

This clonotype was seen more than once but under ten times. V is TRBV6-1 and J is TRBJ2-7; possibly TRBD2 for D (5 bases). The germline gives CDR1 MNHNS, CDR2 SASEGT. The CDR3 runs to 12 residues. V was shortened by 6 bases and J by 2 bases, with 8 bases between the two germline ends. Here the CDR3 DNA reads TGTGCCAGCAGGAGGGCCGCCTACGAGCAGTACTTC. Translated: CASRRAAYEQYF.

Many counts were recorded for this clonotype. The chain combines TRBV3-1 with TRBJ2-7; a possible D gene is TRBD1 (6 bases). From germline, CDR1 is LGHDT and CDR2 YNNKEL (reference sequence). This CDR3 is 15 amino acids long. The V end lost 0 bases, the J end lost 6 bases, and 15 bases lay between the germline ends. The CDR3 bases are TGTGCCAGCAGCCAAGATACGGGGCAGGGGACCGAGCAGTACTTC. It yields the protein CASSQDTGQGTEQYF.

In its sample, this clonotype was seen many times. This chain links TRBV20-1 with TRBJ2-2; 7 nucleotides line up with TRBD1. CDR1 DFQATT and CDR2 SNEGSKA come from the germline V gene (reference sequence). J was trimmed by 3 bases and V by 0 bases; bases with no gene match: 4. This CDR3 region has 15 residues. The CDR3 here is CSARDLQGDTGELFF. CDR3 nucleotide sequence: TGCAGTGCTAGAGATCTCCAGGGGGACACCGGGGAGCTGTTTTTT.

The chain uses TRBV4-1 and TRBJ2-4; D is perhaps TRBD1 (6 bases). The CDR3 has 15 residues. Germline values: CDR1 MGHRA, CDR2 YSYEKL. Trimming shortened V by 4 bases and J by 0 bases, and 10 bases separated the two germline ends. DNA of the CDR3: TGCGCCAGCAGCCTCGGACAGCTAGCCAAAAACATTCAGTACTTC. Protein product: CASSLGQLAKNIQYF.

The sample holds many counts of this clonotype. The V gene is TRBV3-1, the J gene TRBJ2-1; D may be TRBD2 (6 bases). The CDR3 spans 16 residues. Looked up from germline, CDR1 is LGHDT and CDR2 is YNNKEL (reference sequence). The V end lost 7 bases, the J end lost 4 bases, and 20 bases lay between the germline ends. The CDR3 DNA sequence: TGTGCCAGCAACGGAGGGGCCAGGCGGGGTTACAATGAGCAGTTCTTC. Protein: CASNGGARRGYNEQFF.

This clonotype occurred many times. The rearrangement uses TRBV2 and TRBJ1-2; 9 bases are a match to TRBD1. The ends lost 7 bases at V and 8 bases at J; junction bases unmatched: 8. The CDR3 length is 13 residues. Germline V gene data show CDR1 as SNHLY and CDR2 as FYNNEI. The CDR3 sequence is CASKMGDRAGYTF. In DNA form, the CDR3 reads TGTGCCAGCAAAATGGGGGACAGGGCCGGCTACACCTTC.

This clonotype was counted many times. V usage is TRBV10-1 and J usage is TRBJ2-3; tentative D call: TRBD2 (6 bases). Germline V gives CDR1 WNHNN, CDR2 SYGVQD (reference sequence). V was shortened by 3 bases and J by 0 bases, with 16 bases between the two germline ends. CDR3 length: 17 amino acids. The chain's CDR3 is CASSEVRGPSSTDTQYF. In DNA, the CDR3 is TGCGCCAGCAGTGAAGTGCGGGGACCCAGTAGCACAGATACGCAGTATTTT.

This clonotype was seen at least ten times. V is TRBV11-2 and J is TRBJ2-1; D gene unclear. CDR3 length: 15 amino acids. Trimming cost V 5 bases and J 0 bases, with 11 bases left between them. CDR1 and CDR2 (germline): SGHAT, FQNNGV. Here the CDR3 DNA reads TGTGCCAGCAGCCCCGGCGGCAGCTCCTACAATGAGCAGTTCTTC. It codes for CASSPGGSSYNEQFF.

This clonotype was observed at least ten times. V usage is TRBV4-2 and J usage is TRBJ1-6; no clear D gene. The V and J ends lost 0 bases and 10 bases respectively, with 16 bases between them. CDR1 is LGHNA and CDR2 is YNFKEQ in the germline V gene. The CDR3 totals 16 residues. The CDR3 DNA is TGTGCCAGCAGCCAAGAATTTGGGGATGGACGCTCACCCCTCCACTTT. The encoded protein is CASSQEFGDGRSPLHF.

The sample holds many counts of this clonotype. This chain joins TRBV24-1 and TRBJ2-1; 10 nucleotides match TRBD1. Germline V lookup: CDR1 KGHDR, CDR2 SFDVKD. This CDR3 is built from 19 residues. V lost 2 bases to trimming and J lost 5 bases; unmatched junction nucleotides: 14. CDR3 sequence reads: CATSDSGTGVPRRNNEQFF. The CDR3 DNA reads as TGTGCCACCAGTGATTCCGGGACAGGGGTCCCTCGGAGGAACAATGAGCAGTTCTTC.

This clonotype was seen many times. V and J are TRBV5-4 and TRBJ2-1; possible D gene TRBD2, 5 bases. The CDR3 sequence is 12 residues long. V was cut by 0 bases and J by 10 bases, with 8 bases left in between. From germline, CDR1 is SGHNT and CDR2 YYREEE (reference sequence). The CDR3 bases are TGTGCCAGCAGCTTGGTCAGCGGAGAGCAGTTCTTC. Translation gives CASSLVSGEQFF.

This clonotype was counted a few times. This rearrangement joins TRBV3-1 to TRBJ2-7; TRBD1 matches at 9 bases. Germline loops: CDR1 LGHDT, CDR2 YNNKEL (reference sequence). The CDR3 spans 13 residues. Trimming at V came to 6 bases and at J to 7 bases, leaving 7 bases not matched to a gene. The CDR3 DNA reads TGTGCCAGCAGGAGCACAGGGGGCAAAGAGCAGTACTTC. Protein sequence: CASRSTGGKEQYF.

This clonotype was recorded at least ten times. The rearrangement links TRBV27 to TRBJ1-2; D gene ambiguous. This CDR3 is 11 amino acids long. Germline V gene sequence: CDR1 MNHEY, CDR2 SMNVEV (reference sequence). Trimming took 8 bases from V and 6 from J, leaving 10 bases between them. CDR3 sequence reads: CASPPRDGYTF. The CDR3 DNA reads TGTGCCAGCCCCCCCCGGGATGGCTACACCTTC.

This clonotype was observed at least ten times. DNA for the CDR3: TGTGCCAGCAGCTTTCCGCCAGGCTCCCTCCACTTT. Translating gives CASSFPPGSLHF. The chain employs TRBV5-5 and TRBJ1-6; D unresolved. The CDR3 is 12 residues long. The ends were cut back, 2 bases at V and 14 bases at J, with 11 bases in the middle. From germline, CDR1 is SGHKS and CDR2 YYEKEE (reference sequence).

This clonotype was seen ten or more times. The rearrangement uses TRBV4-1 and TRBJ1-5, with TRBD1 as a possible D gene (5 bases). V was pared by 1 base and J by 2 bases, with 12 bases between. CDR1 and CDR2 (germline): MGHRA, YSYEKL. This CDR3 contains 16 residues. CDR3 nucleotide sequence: TGCGCCAGCAGCCAAGGGGAGGGGTCGGGCAATCAGCCCCAGCATTTT. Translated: CASSQGEGSGNQPQHF.

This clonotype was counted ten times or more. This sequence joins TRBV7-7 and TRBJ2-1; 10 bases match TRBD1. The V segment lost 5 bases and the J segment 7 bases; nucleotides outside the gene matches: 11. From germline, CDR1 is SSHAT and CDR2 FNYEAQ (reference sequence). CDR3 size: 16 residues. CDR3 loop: CASSPRQGAARNEQFF. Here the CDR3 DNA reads TGTGCCAGCAGCCCTAGACAGGGGGCAGCAAGGAATGAGCAGTTCTTC. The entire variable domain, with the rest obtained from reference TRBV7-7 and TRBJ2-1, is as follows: GAGVSQSPRYKVTKRGQDVTLRCDPISSHATLYWYQQALGQGPEFLTYFNYEAQPDKSGLPSDRFSAERPEGSISTLTIQRTEQRDSAMYRCASSPRQGAARNEQFFGPGTRLTVL.

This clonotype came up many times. CDR3 amino acids: CASSLNSGTGNRVNTEAFF. The DNA for the CDR3 is TGTGCCAGCAGCTTAAACTCCGGGACAGGGAATAGGGTGAACACTGAAGCTTTCTTT. The chain combines TRBV5-5 with TRBJ1-1; 9 bases are shared with TRBD1. The CDR3 spans 19 residues. Germline V lookup: CDR1 SGHKS, CDR2 YYEKEE (reference sequence). The V and J ends lost 2 bases and 0 bases, in that order; junction bases with no gene match: 14.

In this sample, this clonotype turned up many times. The CDR3 DNA reads TGTGCCAGCAGTTCAGCTGTGGACAGCTTATACAATGAGCAGTTCTTC. It specifies CASSSAVDSLYNEQFF. The chain uses TRBV6-5 and TRBJ2-1, with D possibly being TRBD1 (6 bases). The length of the CDR3 is 16 residues. CDR1 and CDR2 (germline): MNHEY, SVGAGI. The V end lost 4 bases, the J end lost 4 bases, and 17 bases lay between the germline ends.

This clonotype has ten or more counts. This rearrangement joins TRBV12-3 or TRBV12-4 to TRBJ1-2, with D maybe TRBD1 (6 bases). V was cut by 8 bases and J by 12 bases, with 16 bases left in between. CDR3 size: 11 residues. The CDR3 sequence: CASGIQGTNTF. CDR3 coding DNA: TGTGCCAGCGGGATACAGGGTACAAACACCTTC.

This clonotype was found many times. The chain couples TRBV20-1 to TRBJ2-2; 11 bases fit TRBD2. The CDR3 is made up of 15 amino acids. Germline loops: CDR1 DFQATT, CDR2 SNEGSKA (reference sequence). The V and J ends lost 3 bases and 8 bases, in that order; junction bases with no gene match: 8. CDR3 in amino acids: CSASSLAGVSGELFF. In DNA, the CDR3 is TGCAGTGCTAGTTCACTAGCGGGAGTCTCGGGGGAGCTGTTTTTT.

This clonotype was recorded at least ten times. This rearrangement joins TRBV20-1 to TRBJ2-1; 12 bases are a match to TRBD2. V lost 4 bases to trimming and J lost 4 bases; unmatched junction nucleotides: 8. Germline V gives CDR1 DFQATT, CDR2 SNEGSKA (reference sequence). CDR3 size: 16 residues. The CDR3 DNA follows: TGCAGTGCTACCCAGACTAGCGGGGGAAGATACAATGAGCAGTTCTTC. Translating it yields CSATQTSGGRYNEQFF.